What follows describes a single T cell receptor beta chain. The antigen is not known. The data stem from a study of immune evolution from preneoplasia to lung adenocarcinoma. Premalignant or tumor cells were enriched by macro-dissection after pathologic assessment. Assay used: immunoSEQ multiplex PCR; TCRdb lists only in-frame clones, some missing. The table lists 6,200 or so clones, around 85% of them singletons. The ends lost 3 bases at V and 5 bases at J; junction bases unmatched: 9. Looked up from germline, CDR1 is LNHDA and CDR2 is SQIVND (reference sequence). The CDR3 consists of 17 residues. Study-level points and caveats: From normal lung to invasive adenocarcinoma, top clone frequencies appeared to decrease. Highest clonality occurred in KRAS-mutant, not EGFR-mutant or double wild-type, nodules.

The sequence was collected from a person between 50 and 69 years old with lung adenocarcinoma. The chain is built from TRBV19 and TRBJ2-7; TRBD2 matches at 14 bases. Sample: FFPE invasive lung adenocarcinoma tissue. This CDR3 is CASSMRLAGGPSHEQYF. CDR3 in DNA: TGTGCCAGTAGTATGAGACTAGCGGGAGGGCCTTCCCACGAGCAGTACTTC.